This TCR beta chain appears in the sequencing data of a study of regulatory T cells. Study-level findings and limits: In patients, unique TRB V-J pairs were restricted and V/J usage skewed, especially in Tregs. Hydrophobic residues at CDR3 positions 6 and 7 were enriched in conventional CD4+ T cells of CD3G-deficient patients.

Autoimmunity was present in every CD3G-deficient patient, worse in two. Patients aged 2 to 39 years had fewer naive T cells. Regulatory (CD25-high CD127-low) and conventional (CD25-low CD127-high) CD4+ T cells were sorted separately. The V segment lost 3 bases and the J segment 8 bases; nucleotides outside the gene matches: 6. CDR3 length: 14 amino acids. CDR1 and CDR2 from the germline V gene are MDHEN and SYDVKM. With regard to this clone: No antigen is known for it.

Primers: 52 TRBV forward and 13 TRBJ reverse. TCRdb's copy holds only in-frame clones and misses some; the assay was immunoSEQ multiplex PCR. This sample has tens of thousands of clones, with about 88% found just once. The V call is TRBV28, the J call TRBJ1-4, with 7 bases lining up with TRBD1. Sequenced material: conventional CD4+ T cells sorted from blood. This clonotype was sampled from a person aged 18 to 35 with CD3G deficiency. The CDR3 is CASSLGQPREKLFF. The CDR3 region has the DNA TGTGCCAGCAGTTTGGGACAGCCGCGGGAAAAACTGTTTTTT.